A single sample is the source of the 32 T cell receptor beta chains below, sequenced in a study of human T cells and chemical hapten exposure. TCRdb reprocessed the RACE reads via MiXCR and lists one record per CDR3 protein. The sample yields under 400,000 distinct CDR3 sequences, less than 6.5% seen once. Sample time point: pre-sensitization, week 0. Treatment here: therapeutic diphenylcyclopropenone sensitization with weekly scalp DPC. Specimen: whole blood, collected in connection with sensitization to the hapten diphenylcyclopropenone (DPC). The receptor set was obtained from a woman aged 45-60 years with alopecia areata. Some clones in this sample may be carry-over from other donors' samples.

This clonotype was detected many times. The chain combines TRBV2 with TRBJ2-7; TRBD2 is a possible D gene (6 bases). CDR1 and CDR2 from the germline V gene are SNHLY and FYNNEI. This CDR3 is built from 13 residues. The CDR3 bases are TGTGCAAGACGGGGGTTCGGAAGCTACGAGCAGTACTTC. Protein sequence: CARRGFGSYEQYF. Supplemented by reference TRBV2 and TRBJ2-7, the full variable domain reads EPEVTQTPSHQVTQMGQEVILRCVPISNHLYFYWYRQILGQKVEFLVSFYNNEISEKSEIFDDQFSVERPDGSNFTLKIRSTKLEDSAMYFCARRGFGSYEQYFGPGTRLTVT.

The chain carries TRBV29-1 and TRBJ2-1; 13 bases map to TRBD2. The germline gives CDR1 SQVTM, CDR2 ANQGSEA. Losses at the gene ends were 8 bases for V and 9 bases for J; bases not matched to a gene: 7. The CDR3 consists of 13 residues. The CDR3 reads CSSGLAGVSEQFF. The CDR3, as DNA: TGCAGCTCTGGACTAGCGGGAGTGAGTGAGCAGTTCTTC.

This clonotype appeared many times. The rearrangement links TRBV7-8 to TRBJ2-3, with D maybe TRBD1 (6 bases). The CDR3 has 14 residues. Germline V lookup: CDR1 SGHVS, CDR2 FQNEAQ. The V end was cut by 2 bases, the J end by 3 bases, with 9 bases between. The CDR3: CASSLSTGTDTQYF. The CDR3 DNA reads as TGTGCCAGCAGCTTATCTACAGGGACAGATACGCAGTATTTT.

This clonotype was recorded many times. V is TRBV7-8 and J is TRBJ2-2, with 9 bases lining up with TRBD2. The CDR3 length is 17 residues. Germline CDR1 reads SGHVS; CDR2 reads FQNEAQ. Germline trimming cut 5 bases from V and 1 base from J; bases unmatched to any gene: 8. The CDR3 loop reads CASSRPSSGVNTGELFF. For the CDR3, the DNA is TGTGCCAGCAGCCGCCCCTCTAGCGGGGTGAACACCGGGGAGCTGTTTTTT. The whole variable domain, remainder taken from reference TRBV7-8 and TRBJ2-2, is GAGVSQSPRYKVAKRGQDVALRCDPISGHVSLFWYQQALGQGPEFLTYFQNEAQLDKSGLPSDRFFAERPEGSVSTLKIQRTQQEDSAVYLCASSRPSSGVNTGELFFGEGSRLTVL.

This clonotype was seen ten or more times. V gene TRBV3-1 combines with J gene TRBJ1-2; D not resolved. This CDR3 is built from 17 residues. V shed 0 bases and J shed 3 bases, with 17 bases lying between them. Looked up from germline, CDR1 is LGHDT and CDR2 is YNNKEL (reference sequence). The CDR3 reads CASSQDSRTLYDYGYTF. As DNA, the CDR3 is TGTGCCAGCAGCCAAGATTCGAGGACCCTTTATGACTATGGCTACACCTTC.

This clonotype was observed a few times. The chain carries TRBV16 and TRBJ1-1, with no clear D. This CDR3 has 15 residues. Germline V CDR1 and CDR2: KGHSY, FQNENV. Trimming shortened V by 4 bases and J by 0 bases, and 12 bases separated the two germline ends. CDR3 protein: CASSLRSLMNTEAFF. The CDR3 nucleotides are TGTGCCAGCAGCCTCCGCAGCCTCATGAACACTGAAGCTTTCTTT.

The J gene is TRBJ2-7, the V gene TRBV2; a possible D gene is TRBD2 (6 bases). This CDR3 is built from 13 residues. V lost 7 bases, J lost 7 bases, and 17 bases lay in between. The V gene's germline CDR1 is SNHLY and CDR2 FYNNEI. Here the CDR3 DNA reads TGTGCCAGCACAAGGGACTCACCGGGGGAGCAGTACTTC. Its protein product is CASTRDSPGEQYF.

This clonotype has a count of ten or more. V gene TRBV7-9 combines with J gene TRBJ2-1, with TRBD2 matching over 10 bases. The CDR3 totals 17 residues. Germline loops: CDR1 SEHNR, CDR2 FQNEAQ (reference sequence). Losses at the gene ends were 5 bases for V and 4 bases for J; bases not matched to a gene: 11. The CDR3 DNA follows: TGTGCCAGCAGCCTTTACCGACTAGCGGGTAATTACAATGAGCAGTTCTTC. Residues: CASSLYRLAGNYNEQFF.

This clonotype was recorded at least ten times. The V gene is TRBV14, the J gene TRBJ1-2; TRBD1 might be the D (6 bases). Between the trimmed V and J ends, which lost 0 bases and 4 bases, there was a span of 9 bases. The CDR3 spans 14 residues. Per the germline V gene, CDR1 is SGHDN and CDR2 is FVKESK. The CDR3 nucleotides are TGTGCCAGCAGCCAAGAGGACAGTCCCTATGGCTACACCTTC. It specifies CASSQEDSPYGYTF.

The V call is TRBV13, the J call TRBJ2-1; 9 bases line up with TRBD1. With V trimmed by 3 bases and J by 8 bases, 5 bases remained unmatched. CDR1 and CDR2 from the germline V gene are PRHDT and FYEKMQ (reference sequence). CDR3 length equals 14 residues. The CDR3 DNA follows: TGTGCCAGCAGCTTCCGGGACAGGGCCGATGAGCAGTTCTTC. It codes for CASSFRDRADEQFF.

This clonotype was picked up a small number of times. CDR3 sequence reads: CSARGAGTGTDTQYF. CDR3 sequence (DNA): TGCAGTGCTAGAGGCGCGGGGACCGGCACAGATACGCAGTATTTT. V is TRBV20-1 and J is TRBJ2-3, with D tentatively TRBD2 (6 bases). Germline values: CDR1 DFQATT, CDR2 SNEGSKA (reference sequence). Between the trimmed V and J ends, which lost 1 base and 1 base, there was a span of 12 bases. The CDR3 has 15 amino acids.

This clonotype was counted a few times. This chain connects TRBV25-1 to TRBJ1-5; D perhaps matches TRBD1 (6 bases). The CDR3 runs 14 residues. Per the germline V gene, CDR1 is MGHDK and CDR2 is SYGVNS. V shed 8 bases and J shed 4 bases, with 15 bases lying between them. The CDR3 region is CASSGGQLNQPQHF. The DNA of the CDR3 is TGTGCCAGCTCAGGAGGACAGCTGAATCAGCCCCAGCATTTT.

This clonotype was counted many times. The J gene is TRBJ2-3, the V gene TRBV7-2, with 13 bases that match TRBD2. The CDR3 covers 15 residues. Losses at the gene ends were 5 bases for V and 5 bases for J; bases not matched to a gene: 4. Germline V CDR1 and CDR2: SGHTA, FQGNSA. The CDR3 protein is CASSPTSGRRDTQYF. The CDR3 bases are TGTGCCAGCAGCCCGACTAGCGGGAGGAGAGATACGCAGTATTTT.

In its sample, this clonotype was seen a few times. CDR3 region: CAISEGTGNTIYF. The CDR3 bases are TGTGCCATCAGTGAGGGGACTGGAAACACCATATATTTT. V gene TRBV10-3 combines with J gene TRBJ1-3; the D is unclear. The CDR3 runs 13 residues. V lost 2 bases, J lost 2 bases, and 4 bases lay in between. Germline lookup yields CDR1 ENHRY and CDR2 SYGVKD.

At least ten counts were recorded for this clonotype. The CDR3 loop is CASSSTGPEQYF. CDR3 nucleotide sequence: TGTGCCAGCAGCTCGACAGGGCCCGAGCAGTACTTC. The chain couples TRBV7-6 to TRBJ2-7, with 7 bases aligning to TRBD1. CDR1 is SGHVS, CDR2 FNYEAQ, per germline. This CDR3 is 12 amino acids long. Losses at the gene ends were 4 bases for V and 6 bases for J; bases not matched to a gene: 3.

The J gene is TRBJ1-6, the V gene TRBV12-3 or TRBV12-4; D is uncertain. V gave up 6 bases and J gave up 10 bases, with 13 bases separating them. This CDR3 region has 13 residues. The CDR3 is CASSGTLSSPLHF. CDR3 coding DNA: TGTGCCAGCAGCGGAACCCTGAGCTCACCCCTCCACTTT.

Ten or more counts support this clonotype. The chain has TRBV12-3 or TRBV12-4 and TRBJ1-4; 12 bases are shared with TRBD1. The CDR3 sequence is 16 residues long. Trimming cost V 5 bases and J 3 bases; bases outside gene matches: 4. The CDR3 region is CASSTGQGASNEKLFF. The CDR3 DNA sequence: TGTGCCAGCAGTACGGGACAGGGGGCCTCTAATGAAAAACTGTTTTTT.

V gene TRBV20-1 combines with J gene TRBJ1-4, with TRBD1 identical over 8 bases. Germline V gene data show CDR1 as DFQATT and CDR2 as SNEGSKA (reference sequence). The trim removed 6 bases at V and 2 bases at J, leaving 8 bases unmatched. The length of the CDR3 is 15 residues. The CDR3 DNA sequence: TGCAGTGCGAAGAGACAGGGGAACACTAATGAAAAACTGTTTTTT. Encoded protein: CSAKRQGNTNEKLFF.

The chain joins TRBV12-3 or TRBV12-4 to TRBJ2-2, with 9 positions matching TRBD1. Unmatched junction bases numbered 10, after V lost 5 bases and J lost 0 bases. This CDR3 is 18 amino acids long. CDR3 coding DNA: TGTGCCAGCAGTCCTAACAGGGGGCCTATACCGAACACCGGGGAGCTGTTTTTT. Translating it yields CASSPNRGPIPNTGELFF.

The gene calls are TRBV15 and TRBJ2-3; a possible D gene is TRBD1 (6 bases). CDR3 length: 15 amino acids. Between the trimmed V and J ends, which lost 5 bases and 1 base, there was a span of 13 bases. Germline CDR1 LNHNV, CDR2 YYDKDF (reference sequence). CDR3 in DNA: TGTGCCACCAGCCCCCGGACAGCCGGCACAGATACGCAGTATTTT. It yields the protein CATSPRTAGTDTQYF.

This clonotype was observed at least ten times. The chain is built from TRBV10-3 and TRBJ2-3; D gene ambiguous. CDR1 is ENHRY and CDR2 is SYGVKD in the germline V gene. V dropped 7 bases and J dropped 5 bases, with 10 bases sitting between them. The CDR3 consists of 12 residues. This CDR3 reads CAITQNQDTQYF. CDR3 sequence (DNA): TGTGCCATCACACAAAACCAAGATACGCAGTATTTT.

This clonotype was recorded at least ten times. This chain links TRBV6-2 or TRBV6-3 with TRBJ1-1; D might be TRBD1 (6 bases). Looked up from germline, CDR1 is MNHEY and CDR2 is SVGEGT. Trimming took 8 bases from V and 0 from J, leaving 10 bases between them. This CDR3 spans 13 amino acids. The CDR3 coding sequence is TGTGCCAGCCAAACAGGGTTGAACACTGAAGCTTTCTTT. Residues: CASQTGLNTEAFF.

This clonotype came up many times. The V call is TRBV4-3, the J call TRBJ2-5; TRBD1 aligns across 10 bases. The CDR3 consists of 15 residues. V shed 1 base, J shed 5 bases, and the junction held 4 bases outside the gene matches. Germline V gene lookup returns CDR1 LGHNA and CDR2 YSLEER. CDR3 DNA: TGCGCCAGCAGCCAAGTGACAGGGGGCATGGAGACCCAGTACTTC. Its translation is CASSQVTGGMETQYF.

This chain uses TRBV7-8 with TRBJ2-7, with a possible D match to TRBD2 (6 bases). V was clipped by 3 bases and J by 4 bases, with 16 bases between them. This CDR3 contains 15 residues. Germline CDR1 is SGHVS and CDR2 is FQNEAQ. The CDR3 DNA reads as TGTGCCAGCAGCTTGAGACGGGAGACCCAGTACGAGCAGTACTTC. Protein: CASSLRRETQYEQYF.

Many counts were recorded for this clonotype. V is TRBV7-9 and J is TRBJ2-7; D is perhaps TRBD2 (7 bases). V was pared by 1 base and J by 0 bases, with 16 bases between. This CDR3 contains 17 residues. Per the germline V gene, CDR1 is SEHNR and CDR2 is FQNEAQ (reference sequence). CDR3 sequence reads: CASSLDLGGGSSYEQYF. The CDR3 DNA reads as TGTGCCAGCAGCTTAGATCTCGGGGGCGGGAGCTCCTACGAGCAGTACTTC.

The gene calls are TRBV6-1 and TRBJ2-3, with a possible D match to TRBD2 (6 bases). The CDR3 runs to 17 residues. CDR1 and CDR2 from the germline V gene are MNHNS and SASEGT. V gave up 6 bases and J gave up 0 bases, with 19 bases separating them. CDR3 amino acids: CASRIRDFSSSTDTQYF. The CDR3 DNA reads as TGTGCCAGCAGGATCCGGGACTTTAGCTCTAGCACAGATACGCAGTATTTT.

This clonotype has a count of ten or more. The chain has TRBV3-1 and TRBJ2-1; tentatively, D is TRBD1 or TRBD2 (6 bases each). V gave up 4 bases and J gave up 12 bases, with 16 bases separating them. Germline loops: CDR1 LGHDT, CDR2 YNNKEL (reference sequence). The CDR3 is 13 amino acids. This CDR3 is CASSPPGARGQFF. The CDR3 nucleotides read TGTGCCAGCAGCCCCCCGGGGGCCCGGGGGCAGTTCTTC.

Only a few counts were recorded for this clonotype. The V and J genes are TRBV9 and TRBJ2-3; a possible D gene is TRBD2 (6 bases). The length of the CDR3 is 15 residues. Germline V gene lookup returns CDR1 SGDLS and CDR2 YYNGEE. Trimming cost V 1 base and J 2 bases, with 11 bases left between them. In DNA, the CDR3 is TGTGCCAGCAGCGTATCCGCGGGACTCACAGATACGCAGTATTTT. Translated: CASSVSAGLTDTQYF. Filled out from reference TRBV9 and TRBJ2-3, the complete variable domain reads DSGVTQTPKHLITATGQRVTLRCSPRSGDLSVYWYQQSLDQGLQFLIQYYNGEERAKGNILERFSAQQFPDLHSELNLSSLELGDSALYFCASSVSAGLTDTQYFGPGTRLTVL.

Ten or more counts support this clonotype. The chain employs TRBV27 and TRBJ1-1, with TRBD1 matching over 8 bases. From germline, CDR1 is MNHEY and CDR2 SMNVEV (reference sequence). CDR3 size: 17 residues. J was trimmed by 7 bases and V by 3 bases; bases with no gene match: 16. CDR3 coding DNA: TGTGCCAGCAGTTTCATATTCCTTCAGGGGGCGGAAAATGAAGCTTTCTTT. Translation: CASSFIFLQGAENEAFF.

In this sample, this clonotype turned up many times. This rearrangement joins TRBV21-1 to TRBJ2-7. TRBV21-1 is an annotated pseudogene. This CDR3 is 15 amino acids long. The CDR3 DNA reads TGTGCCAGCAGCAAACCTGGCGGGAGCGCCTACGAGCAGTACTTC. The encoded protein is CASSKPGGSAYEQYF.

The rearrangement uses TRBV7-9 and TRBJ1-1, with D unclear. This CDR3 contains 14 residues. Deletions cut 7 bases from V and 1 base from J, with 13 bases between. Germline V CDR1 and CDR2: SEHNR, FQNEAQ (reference sequence). The CDR3 here is CASIPPQRNTEAFF. The DNA of the CDR3 is TGTGCCAGCATCCCCCCACAGCGGAACACTGAAGCTTTCTTT.

The rearrangement joins TRBV6-2 or TRBV6-3 to TRBJ2-7; D remains unclear. In germline, CDR1 is MNHEY, CDR2 SVGEGT. This CDR3 spans 14 amino acids. Trimming took off 6 bases at V and 1 base at J, with 13 bases between the two ends. CDR3 nucleotide sequence: TGTGCCAGCAGCTCTCCGACGGTATCCTACGAGCAGTACTTC. Translated: CASSSPTVSYEQYF.